The next 5 T cell receptor beta chains were all read from a single sample in a study of OX40 agonist ivuxolimab in advanced cancers. Here immunoSEQ multiplex PCR was the method, and the copy in TCRdb shows in-frame clones only, minus some. The sample includes 20,000 to 30,000 clones, 83% of them seen just once. The source was CD4+ or CD8+ T cells sorted from blood, collected in a trial of the OX40 agonist ivuxolimab. The receptor set was obtained from an adult with an advanced solid tumor such as melanoma, head and neck, liver or kidney cancer.

This clone came up once. V usage is TRBV5-4 and J usage is TRBJ2-5; D assignment may be TRBD1 or TRBD2 (6 bases each). CDR3 length equals 14 residues. Per the germline V gene, CDR1 is SGHNT and CDR2 is YYREEE (reference sequence). V lost 4 bases, J lost 2 bases, and 12 bases lay in between. CDR3 residues: CASSGGQGQETQYF. CDR3 in DNA: TGTGCCAGCAGCGGGGGGCAGGGACAAGAGACCCAGTACTTC.

This clone showed up just once. This chain links TRBV27 with TRBJ1-3; D might be TRBD1 (6 bases). The CDR3 sequence is 14 residues long. Trimming removed 5 bases from V and 2 bases from J, with 10 bases in between. Per germline, CDR1 MNHEY and CDR2 SMNVEV (reference sequence). The CDR3 region is CASSNRVAGNTIYF. The CDR3 DNA reads as TGTGCCAGCAGTAACAGGGTAGCTGGAAACACCATATATTTT.

This clone was observed a few times. The sample contains more than one DNA sequence encoding this CDR3. The chain recombines TRBV4-1 with TRBJ1-5; D not resolved. Trimming left V 0 bases short and J 2 bases short, with 5 bases between. This CDR3 spans 14 amino acids. Germline values: CDR1 MGHRA, CDR2 YSYEKL. The CDR3, as DNA: TGCGCCAGCAGCCAAGATCTAGGCAATCAGCCCCAGCATTTT. The encoded protein is CASSQDLGNQPQHF.

The rearrangement links TRBV2 to TRBJ1-1; no reliable D call. Germline V lookup: CDR1 SNHLY, CDR2 FYNNEI. V gave up 6 bases and J gave up 0 bases, with 20 bases separating them. The CDR3 spans 17 residues. The CDR3 DNA is TGTGCCAGCAGGAGGGCTGCCCTCAAACCCATGAACACTGAAGCTTTCTTT. Encoded protein: CASRRAALKPMNTEAFF.

This clone was recorded only once. Here the CDR3 reads CASSQSDGVMGGYTF. The CDR3 DNA is TGTGCCAGCAGCCAATCCGACGGTGTTATGGGGGGCTACACCTTC. The chain links TRBV16 to TRBJ1-2; D remains unclear. Germline loops: CDR1 KGHSY, CDR2 FQNENV. This CDR3 region has 15 residues. The V end was cut by 0 bases, the J end by 8 bases, with 16 bases between.